A selection of T cell receptor beta chains follows, all from one sample in a study of blood T cell repertoires in COVID-19. Sequenced by immunoSEQ multiplex PCR; TCRdb stores in-frame clones only, minus some. The data contain approximately 300,000 clones, about 89% of them singletons. What was sequenced was PBMCs or T cells enriched from blood (not recorded which). The receptors derive from a woman in her thirties who had recovered from COVID-19. Both conserved end residues are part of each CDR3. A D gene is named only where the DNA matches it firmly.

d_call,v_call,j_call,cdr3_nt,cdr3_aa
-,TRBV4-1,TRBJ2-1,TGCGCCAGCAGCCAAGAGGAGGGCACCTACAATGAGCAGTTCTTC,CASSQEEGTYNEQFF
TRBD2,TRBV4-2,TRBJ2-3,TGTGCCAGCAGCCAAGGACTAGCGGGGACCACAGATACGCAGTATTTT,CASSQGLAGTTDTQYF
TRBD1,TRBV5-8,TRBJ1-5,TGTGCCAGCACCCCCAGGCCGACAGGGGCCGGCAATCAGCCCCAGCATTTT,CASTPRPTGAGNQPQHF
TRBD2,TRBV6-5,TRBJ2-3,TGTGCCAGCGACGGACTAGCGGGCACAGATACGCAGTATTTT,CASDGLAGTDTQYF
-,TRBV29-1,TRBJ1-1,TGCAGCGTCCTTACGAGGACAAGAAAGAACACTGAAGCTTTCTTT,CSVLTRTRKNTEAFF
-,TRBV6-5,TRBJ2-3,TGTGCCAGCAGCCGGGGGGCGGATACGCAGTATTTT,CASSRGADTQYF
TRBD2,TRBV28,TRBJ2-2,TGTGCCAGCAGGGCTAGCGGGGGAGCCTGGGGCACCGGGGAGCTGTTTTTT,CASRASGGAWGTGELFF
TRBD1,TRBV6-5,TRBJ1-5,TGTGCCAGCAGTTCCTTCCCCGGGACAGTCCAGCCCCAGCATTTT,CASSSFPGTVQPQHF
TRBD2,TRBV6-6,TRBJ2-5,TGTGCCAGCAGTTACAGCGTCCAGCGGGGGCAAGAGACCCAGTACTTC,CASSYSVQRGQETQYF
-,TRBV2,TRBJ2-2,TGTGCCAGCAGGGGGACTTCGGGCACCGGGGAGCTGTTTTTT,CASRGTSGTGELFF
-,TRBV6-5,TRBJ1-2,TGTGCCAGCAGTTACAGCCGACGGGGGGAATATGGCTACACCTTC,CASSYSRRGEYGYTF
TRBD2,TRBV11-3,TRBJ2-2,TGTGCCAGCAGCCCACCCACCGGGACTAGCAAAGCCGGGGAGCTGTTTTTT,CASSPPTGTSKAGELFF
-,TRBV2,TRBJ1-1,TGTGCCAGCAGCCGGTGGGGGCGTCGGAACACTGAAGCTTTCTTT,CASSRWGRRNTEAFF
TRBD1,TRBV5-6,TRBJ1-2,TGTGCCAGCAGCCGAGACAGGGACTATGGCTACACCTTC,CASSRDRDYGYTF
-,TRBV19,TRBJ1-1,TGTGCCAGTAGTATAAGAGGGATGAACACTGAAGCTTTCTTT,CASSIRGMNTEAFF
-,TRBV4-1,TRBJ2-2,TGCGCCAGCAGTCAATATAGATTCGGGGAGCTGTTTTTT,CASSQYRFGELFF
-,TRBV4-1,TRBJ1-1,TGCGCCAGCAGCCCGATGGGGCCGAACACTGAAGCTTTCTTT,CASSPMGPNTEAFF
TRBD1,TRBV5-4,TRBJ1-3,TGTGCCAGCAGCCCAAGAAGACAGGGGGCGCCTGAGAAATCTGGAAACACCATATATTTT,CASSPRRQGAPEKSGNTIYF
-,TRBV13,TRBJ1-2,TGTGCCAGCAGCTTATCCGGGACTAACTATGGCTACACCTTC,CASSLSGTNYGYTF